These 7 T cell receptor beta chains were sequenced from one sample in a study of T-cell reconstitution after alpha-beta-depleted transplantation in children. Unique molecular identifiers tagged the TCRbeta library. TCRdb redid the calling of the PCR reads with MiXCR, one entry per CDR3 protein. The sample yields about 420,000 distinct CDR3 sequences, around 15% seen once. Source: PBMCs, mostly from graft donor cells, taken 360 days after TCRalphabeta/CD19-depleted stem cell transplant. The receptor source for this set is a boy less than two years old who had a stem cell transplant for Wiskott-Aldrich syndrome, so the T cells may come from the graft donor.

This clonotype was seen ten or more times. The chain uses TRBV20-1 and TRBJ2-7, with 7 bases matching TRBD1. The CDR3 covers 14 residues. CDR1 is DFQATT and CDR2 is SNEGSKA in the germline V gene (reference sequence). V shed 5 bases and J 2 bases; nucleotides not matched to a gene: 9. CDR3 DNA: TGCAGTGCTCACCTGACAGGGAAGGCCTACGAGCAGTACTTC. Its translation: CSAHLTGKAYEQYF.

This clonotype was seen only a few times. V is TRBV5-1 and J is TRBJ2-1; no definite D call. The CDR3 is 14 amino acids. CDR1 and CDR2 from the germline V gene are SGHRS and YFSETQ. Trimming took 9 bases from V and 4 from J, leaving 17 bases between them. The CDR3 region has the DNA TGCGCCACCCGGACCTCCGGACCTTACAATGAGCAGTTCTTC. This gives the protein CATRTSGPYNEQFF.

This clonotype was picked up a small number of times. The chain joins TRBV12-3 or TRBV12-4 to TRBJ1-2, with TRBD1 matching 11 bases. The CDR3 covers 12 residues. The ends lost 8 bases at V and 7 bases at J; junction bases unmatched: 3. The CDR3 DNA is TGTGCCAGCGGACAGGGGGCCGGTGGCTACACCTTC. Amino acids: CASGQGAGGYTF.

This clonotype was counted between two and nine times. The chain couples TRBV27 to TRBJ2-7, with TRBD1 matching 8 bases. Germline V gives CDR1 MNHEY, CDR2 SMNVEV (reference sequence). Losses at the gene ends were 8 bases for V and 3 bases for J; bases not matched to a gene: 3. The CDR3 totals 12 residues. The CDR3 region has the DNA TGTGCCAGCGGACAGGGTGACTACGAGCAGTACTTC. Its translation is CASGQGDYEQYF.

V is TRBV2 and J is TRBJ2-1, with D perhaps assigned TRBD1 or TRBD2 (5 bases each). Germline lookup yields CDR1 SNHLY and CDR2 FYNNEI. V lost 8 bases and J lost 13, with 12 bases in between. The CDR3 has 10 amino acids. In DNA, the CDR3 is TGTGCCAGCGTTCGGGACGGTCAGTTCTTC. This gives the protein CASVRDGQFF.

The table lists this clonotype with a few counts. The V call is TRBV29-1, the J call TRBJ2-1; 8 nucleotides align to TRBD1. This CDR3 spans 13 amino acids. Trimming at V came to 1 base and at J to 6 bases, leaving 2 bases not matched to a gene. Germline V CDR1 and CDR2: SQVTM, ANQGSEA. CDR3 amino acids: CSVEGTGFNEQFF. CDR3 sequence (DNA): TGCAGCGTTGAAGGGACAGGGTTCAATGAGCAGTTCTTC.

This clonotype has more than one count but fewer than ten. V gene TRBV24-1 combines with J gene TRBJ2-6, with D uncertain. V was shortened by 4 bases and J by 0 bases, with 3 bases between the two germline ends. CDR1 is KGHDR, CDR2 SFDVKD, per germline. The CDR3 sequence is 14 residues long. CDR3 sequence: CATSDVSGANVLTF. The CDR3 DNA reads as TGTGCCACCAGTGACGTCTCTGGGGCCAACGTCCTGACTTTC.